This T cell receptor beta chain was obtained from a study of T cells in Graves' hyperthyroidism and ophthalmopathy. Study background: At the time of initial diagnosis and before any treatment, peripheral blood was collected. General study results and limits: Ophthalmopathy could be told apart from stable hyperthyroidism with a 13 V-J model.

TCR beta CDR3 sequences were amplified from RNA transcripts. In the first-round RT-PCR of the TCR CDR3, the HTBI primer set was used. TCRdb recomputed calls from the multiplex PCR reads with MiXCR, one row per CDR3 protein. The sample consists of 600,000 to 750,000 distinct CDR3 sequences, roughly 17% of them appearing once. When ophthalmopathy did not progress within 18 months, Graves' hyperthyroidism was considered stable. Researchers barred patients who had uncontrolled infection, other autoimmune disease, pregnancy or lactation. The CDR3 consists of 15 residues. Trimming removed 5 bases from V and 3 bases from J; junction bases left unmatched: 11. From germline, CDR1 is DFQATT and CDR2 SNEGSKA (reference sequence). This clonotype appeared many times. Its antigen is as yet unknown.

V and J are TRBV20-1 and TRBJ2-5; 8 nucleotides align to TRBD1. The sequenced material came from blood. This clonotype originated in a man aged 50 to 59 with Graves' hyperthyroidism. In DNA form, the CDR3 reads TGCAGTGCTTTAACTCCTAGGACAGGGAAAGAGACCCAGTACTTC. Its protein is CSALTPRTGKETQYF.